This T cell receptor (beta chain) was captured in a study of identical twins (dated by TCRdb to about 2016). Describing the broader study: TCR alpha and beta repertoires from monozygotic twins, unrelated adults of various ages and cord blood were deep-sequenced to test whether fetal clonotypes persist. To rule out contamination, the twin experiments were replicated at different times with different library preparation protocols.

The paper's findings and limits, for the study overall: Compared with coincidental sharing between unrelated individuals, out-of-frame TCR alpha sequences shared between twins showed an excess of sequences with low generation probability. In monozygotic twins, recombination models systematically underestimated out-of-frame TCR alpha sharing, but the models matched the sharing seen between unrelated individuals. Abundant cord blood beta clonotypes had fewer insertions, young adult naive repertoires showed a similar but weaker trend, and memory repertoires showed no such trend. The excess sharing between twins in beta out-of-frame sequences was weaker because fewer shared sequences reduced the signal-to-noise ratio. Because the same donors could not be followed over many years, the conclusions relied on cross-sectional statistical analysis. Zero-insertion analyses could be partly confounded by invariant T cells such as MAIT and iNKT, though diverse VJ usage argued against such confounding for most clonotypes.

Every donor in the study was a healthy Caucasian. The germline V gene specifies MNHNS as CDR1 and SASEGT as CDR2. The junction carries 7 bases between V and J, which are trimmed by 0 bases and 5 bases respectively. From its cysteine to its phenylalanine, the CDR3 spans 13 amino acids. Only the CDR3 region is kept as DNA, spanning 39 bases read in frame from base 1. The library was built by means of 5' RACE. TCRdb lists the instrument as Illumina HiSeq 2000. Template switching introduced a universal primer binding site; the final cDNA contained a unique molecular identifier, enabling accurate counting of TCR cDNA molecules. Specific primers in the conserved constant-segment region were used to synthesize first-strand cDNA for the TCR alpha and beta chains. Each cDNA library was double barcoded, with a SMART-Mk sample barcode plus Illumina barcodes, to control for contamination. TruSeq adapter sequences, together with Illumina sample barcodes, were added in two successive PCR steps. Sequencing of the TCR alpha and beta cDNA libraries was done on the Illumina HiSeq platform using custom primers. Regarding the original processing steps: MiGEC was used to process raw reads and extract unique molecular identifiers, and MiXCR was used to find CDR3 positions. Recombination models were inferred per individual with the repgenHMM and IGoR tools using an EM algorithm. Shared clonotype analysis was performed with the tcR package in R, normalizing sharing by the product of cloneset sizes. Out-of-frame nonproductive sequences were analyzed to study raw recombination free of thymic and clonal selection effects. TCRdb trimmed the raw reads at Q25, called clones with MiXCR and kept productive beta chains. Merged by CDR3 protein, the rows form single entries marked with the most common genes and DNA. For this entry, the V and J calls and clone size follow TCRdb and not the study's own pipeline. This sample lists 1.5 million or so distinct CDR3 sequences; roughly a third were detected once. More than 0.25% of the sample rests with the top ten.

This clonotype was seen a handful of times. Its cognate antigen has yet to be identified. Within one base of it there is no much larger clone, and no base qualities were kept. The chain is made from TRBV6-1 and TRBJ1-2, and TRBD1 may be the D gene, going by 5 matching bases. Sequenced: cord blood. The origin of this receptor is a newborn girl in good health. The CDR3: CASSEATAYGYTF. The DNA reads TGTGCCAGCAGTGAAGCGACAGCGTATGGCTACACCTTC.